One and the same sample provided the 22 T cell receptor beta chains below, sequenced in a study of blood T cell repertoires in COVID-19. Method: immunoSEQ multiplex PCR; TCRdb's copy keeps in-frame clones and lacks some. The sample consists of 350,000 to 450,000 clones, roughly 85% of them appearing once. Sequenced input: peripheral blood. Source of these receptors: a woman between 18 and 30 years old with acute or convalescent COVID-19.

The V gene is TRBV7-3, the J gene TRBJ2-1, with D maybe TRBD2 (5 bases). CDR3 size: 18 residues. Germline assignment: CDR1 SGHTA and CDR2 FQGTGA. V was clipped by 1 base and J by 1 base, with 17 bases between them. The CDR3 nucleotides read TGTGCCAGCAGCTTAAAGGGCCGGGGAATAGTATCCTACAATGAGCAGTTCTTC. Translated, it gives CASSLKGRGIVSYNEQFF.

The chain employs TRBV25-1 and TRBJ1-1, with D perhaps matching TRBD1 (5 bases). Germline CDR1 and CDR2: MGHDK and SYGVNS. The CDR3 sequence is 14 residues long. V gave up 8 bases and J gave up 1 base, with 14 bases separating them. The CDR3 DNA follows: TGTGCCAGCTCCCCTACAGGAGCGAACACTGAAGCTTTCTTT. Translating gives CASSPTGANTEAFF.

This chain uses TRBV11-2 with TRBJ2-2, with D possibly matching TRBD1 (5 bases). The germline CDR1 and CDR2 sequences are SGHAT and FQNNGV. V lost 3 bases, J lost 6 bases, and 8 bases lay in between. The CDR3 is 13 residues long. The DNA for the CDR3 is TGTGCCAGCAGCTTTCAGGGTTCCGGGGAGCTGTTTTTT. As protein: CASSFQGSGELFF. The full variable domain, with the rest looked up from reference TRBV11-2 and TRBJ2-2, is EAGVAQSPRYKIIEKRQSVAFWCNPISGHATLYWYQQILGQGPKLLIQFQNNGVVDDSQLPKDRFSAERLKGVDSTLKIQPAKLEDSAVYLCASSFQGSGELFFGEGSRLTVL.

The rearrangement joins TRBV30 to TRBJ1-2; D is possibly TRBD1 (5 bases). In germline, CDR1 is GTSNPN, CDR2 SVGIG (reference sequence). V lost 2 bases to trimming and J lost 3 bases, with 7 bases between them. The CDR3 totals 12 residues. The CDR3 sequence: CAWSPGDYGYTF. CDR3 sequence (DNA): TGTGCCTGGAGTCCGGGGGACTATGGCTACACCTTC.

DNA for the CDR3: TGTGCCAGCAGCCCAGGACAGCGGAGTGATGGCTACACCTTC. Its protein is CASSPGQRSDGYTF. The chain has TRBV7-2 and TRBJ1-2; D may be TRBD1 (6 bases). CDR1 is SGHTA, CDR2 FQGNSA, per germline. The CDR3 has 14 amino acids. V shed 5 bases and J shed 6 bases, with 16 bases lying between them.

The V gene is TRBV6-1, the J gene TRBJ2-1; 11 nucleotides agree with TRBD1. The junction had 12 bases not matched to a gene; V was cut back by 8 bases and J by 6 bases. The CDR3 contains 16 residues. Germline V gives CDR1 MNHNS, CDR2 SASEGT. The CDR3 reads CASCVAGGTGGNEQFF. CDR3 DNA sequence: TGTGCCAGCTGTGTGGCAGGGGGGACAGGGGGCAATGAGCAGTTCTTC.

The chain recombines TRBV2 with TRBJ1-4; D gene unclear. The CDR3 has 18 residues. Germline V CDR1 and CDR2: SNHLY, FYNNEI. Trimming took off 8 bases at V and 5 bases at J, with 27 bases between the two ends. The CDR3 DNA is TGTGCCAGCCCCTGTTTCCAAGCGTTTAGCCCCCGGAATGAAAAACTGTTTTTT. This gives the protein CASPCFQAFSPRNEKLFF.

The CDR3 sequence: CASSEGTAYEQYF. In DNA form, the CDR3 reads TGCGCCAGCAGCGAGGGGACAGCCTACGAGCAGTACTTC. This chain links TRBV5-1 with TRBJ2-7, with TRBD1 matching 7 bases. The ends lost 4 bases at V and 2 bases at J; junction bases unmatched: 3. Germline V gene lookup returns CDR1 SGHRS and CDR2 YFSETQ. CDR3 length: 13 residues.

This clone was observed a handful of times. The chain combines TRBV11-2 with TRBJ1-2; TRBD1 is a possible D gene (5 bases). V gave up 1 base and J gave up 3 bases, with 6 bases separating them. CDR1 SGHAT and CDR2 FQNNGV come from the germline V gene. This CDR3 spans 13 amino acids. DNA of the CDR3: TGTGCCAGCAGCTTAGGGGGGGACTATGGCTACACCTTC. It codes for CASSLGGDYGYTF.

This clone was recorded once. The rearrangement links TRBV14 to TRBJ2-1, with a tentative D call TRBD2 (6 bases). Per germline, CDR1 SGHDN and CDR2 FVKESK. V was clipped by 7 bases and J by 7 bases, with 20 bases between them. CDR3 length equals 15 residues. CDR3 nucleotides: TGTGCCAGCACACCGGACTTCACTAGCTTTAATGAGCAGTTCTTC. The encoded protein is CASTPDFTSFNEQFF.

The chain is built from TRBV11-1 and TRBJ2-7; tentatively, D is TRBD1 (5 bases). CDR1 SGHAT and CDR2 FQDESV come from the germline V gene (reference sequence). Trimming stripped 3 bases from V and 5 bases from J, with 14 bases between. The CDR3 is 14 residues long. The CDR3 DNA follows: TGTGCCAGCAGCTTGCGGTGGCAGGGTGACGAGCAGTACTTC. Translated, it gives CASSLRWQGDEQYF.

This clone came up a few times. The J gene is TRBJ1-2, the V gene TRBV7-3; D unclear. Germline CDR1 and CDR2: SGHTA and FQGTGA. Between the trimmed V and J ends, which lost 2 bases and 7 bases, there was a span of 8 bases. The CDR3 extends over 12 amino acids. The CDR3 DNA follows: TGTGCCAGCAGCTTAGGAGCGTCTGGCTACACCTTC. Translation gives CASSLGASGYTF. The variable domain in full, completed from reference TRBV7-3 and TRBJ1-2, reads GAGVSQTPSNKVTEKGKYVELRCDPISGHTALYWYRQSLGQGPEFLIYFQGTGAADDSGLPNDRFFAVRPEGSVSTLKIQRTERGDSAVYLCASSLGASGYTFGSGTRLTVV.

In regard to this clone: Other DNA variants within this sample encode the same CDR3. The V call is TRBV7-9, the J call TRBJ2-3; TRBD2 is a possible D gene (5 bases). The V end was cut by 3 bases, the J end by 5 bases, with 6 bases between. Germline values: CDR1 SEHNR, CDR2 FQNEAQ (reference sequence). This CDR3 region has 12 residues. This CDR3 reads CASSFREDTQYF. CDR3 DNA: TGTGCCAGCAGCTTCCGGGAAGATACGCAGTATTTT.

This clone was found a few times. The V gene is TRBV5-4, the J gene TRBJ1-3; TRBD1 matches 10 bases. This CDR3 is 15 amino acids long. Germline V CDR1 and CDR2: SGHNT, YYREEE (reference sequence). V lost 3 bases and J lost 4; bases outside the gene matches: 4. The DNA of the CDR3 is TGTGCCAGCAGCTCCGACAGGGGGCTCGGAAACACCATATATTTT. It is translated as CASSSDRGLGNTIYF.

Only a few counts were recorded for this clone. The genes are TRBV6-5 and TRBJ1-1; D possibly corresponds to TRBD1 (6 bases). The ends were cut back, 6 bases at V and 1 base at J, with 12 bases in the middle. Germline V gene data show CDR1 as MNHEY and CDR2 as SVGAGI. The CDR3 is made up of 14 amino acids. The CDR3 DNA is TGTGCCAGCAGCTCCCCGGGACAGAACACTGAAGCTTTCTTT. It encodes CASSSPGQNTEAFF.

There are many counts of this clone. The chain links TRBV2 to TRBJ1-5, with D unresolved. Germline V gene data show CDR1 as SNHLY and CDR2 as FYNNEI. This CDR3 has 13 amino acids. Deletions cut 8 bases from V and 11 bases from J, with 19 bases between. The CDR3 sequence: CASGGPLVSSQHF. The CDR3 nucleotides read TGTGCCAGCGGAGGACCCCTCGTGTCGTCCCAGCATTTT.

V is TRBV9 and J is TRBJ2-6; 7 positions agree with TRBD2. In germline, CDR1 is SGDLS, CDR2 YYNGEE. The CDR3 length is 16 residues. The junction had 7 bases not matched to a gene; V was cut back by 5 bases and J by 2 bases. As DNA, the CDR3 is TGTGCCAGCAGGAGAGGGAGGGAGGCTGGGGCCAACGTCCTGACTTTC. It is translated as CASRRGREAGANVLTF.

The chain uses TRBV9 and TRBJ2-2; tentative D call: TRBD2 (7 bases). The V gene lost 4 bases and the J gene lost 1 base, with 14 bases spanning the gap. The CDR3 contains 16 residues. Germline CDR1 SGDLS, CDR2 YYNGEE. CDR3 bases: TGTGCCAGCAGCCCTCGGGGGGCCCAGAACACCGGGGAGCTGTTTTTT. Translation gives CASSPRGAQNTGELFF.

The chain joins TRBV27 to TRBJ2-7, with 14 positions matching TRBD2. The CDR3 consists of 17 residues. In germline, CDR1 is MNHEY, CDR2 SMNVEV (reference sequence). The V gene end was trimmed by 0 bases and the J gene end by 4 bases; junction bases not matched to a gene: 5. The CDR3 spells CASSLSRTSGRMYEQYF. CDR3 in DNA: TGTGCCAGCAGTTTATCGAGGACTAGCGGGAGGATGTACGAGCAGTACTTC.

The chain joins TRBV14 to TRBJ1-3, with D possibly being TRBD1 (5 bases). There are 14 residues in the CDR3. Trimming left V 4 bases short and J 2 bases short, with 9 bases between. The germline CDR1 and CDR2 sequences are SGHDN and FVKESK. This chain's CDR3 is CASSLVGPGNTIYF. In DNA form, the CDR3 reads TGTGCCAGCAGCCTAGTGGGGCCTGGAAACACCATATATTTT.

The chain links TRBV2 to TRBJ2-3; TRBD2 aligns across 9 bases. V lost 7 bases, J lost 4 bases, and 3 bases stayed unmatched. There are 13 residues in the CDR3. From germline, CDR1 is SNHLY and CDR2 FYNNEI. The CDR3 sequence: CASKAGGPDTQYF. CDR3 bases: TGTGCCAGCAAGGCGGGGGGGCCAGATACGCAGTATTTT. The full variable domain, completed using reference TRBV2 and TRBJ2-3, is EPEVTQTPSHQVTQMGQEVILRCVPISNHLYFYWYRQILGQKVEFLVSFYNNEISEKSEIFDDQFSVERPDGSNFTLKIRSTKLEDSAMYFCASKAGGPDTQYFGPGTRLTVL.

The rearrangement links TRBV7-9 to TRBJ1-1, with D uncertain. CDR1 SEHNR and CDR2 FQNEAQ come from the germline V gene (reference sequence). V gave up 0 bases and J gave up 4 bases, with 12 bases separating them. CDR3 size: 15 residues. The DNA of the CDR3 is TGTGCCAGCAGCTTAGCGGGTCCCTCGGGCACTGAAGCTTTCTTT. Amino acid sequence: CASSLAGPSGTEAFF.